A selection of T cell receptor beta chains follows, all from one sample in a study of graft-versus-host responses after intestinal transplantation. Their antigen targets remain unknown. Clones were sequenced by immunoSEQ multiplex PCR, and TCRdb holds only the in-frame ones, with some missing. The data hold about 41,000 clones, with approximately 96% observed a single time. The sample here was unstimulated CD8+ T cells sorted from spleen or lymph node cells, taken before transplant. The source is a human donor who was the organ donor for an intestinal transplant. Each CDR3 is given with its conserved first and last residue. Each record gives: D gene, V gene, J gene, clone size, CDR3 protein, CDR3 DNA. A D gene is named only where the DNA matches it firmly. Clone size is stated in some rows and not others, as once, few, many or a class when expanded.

D gene: TRBD1; V gene: TRBV11-2; J gene: TRBJ2-1; clone size: .; CDR3 protein: CASSWRTGTINNEQFF; CDR3 DNA: TGTGCCAGCAGCTGGCGGACAGGGACCATTAACAATGAGCAGTTCTTC
D gene: .; V gene: TRBV7-6; J gene: TRBJ2-2; clone size: .; CDR3 protein: CASSLEGYTGELFF; CDR3 DNA: TGTGCCAGCAGCTTGGAGGGGTACACCGGGGAGCTGTTTTTT
D gene: .; V gene: TRBV10-2; J gene: TRBJ1-6; clone size: .; CDR3 protein: CASSPSPLHF; CDR3 DNA: TGCGCCAGCAGTCCATCACCCCTCCACTTT
D gene: .; V gene: TRBV9; J gene: TRBJ2-5; clone size: .; CDR3 protein: CASSVGGFSADYQETQYF; CDR3 DNA: TGTGCCAGCAGCGTAGGGGGCTTTTCGGCGGACTACCAAGAGACCCAGTACTTC
D gene: TRBD1; V gene: TRBV10-3; J gene: TRBJ1-2; clone size: .; CDR3 protein: CAISLGQAVSGIYGYTF; CDR3 DNA: TGTGCCATCAGTCTCGGACAGGCCGTATCTGGGATCTATGGCTACACCTTC
D gene: .; V gene: TRBV5-1; J gene: TRBJ2-7; clone size: .; CDR3 protein: CASSQSSYEQYF; CDR3 DNA: TGCGCCAGCAGCCAAAGCTCCTACGAGCAGTACTTC
D gene: .; V gene: TRBV10-3; J gene: TRBJ2-7; clone size: .; CDR3 protein: CATQGDSGFYEQYF; CDR3 DNA: TGTGCCACCCAAGGGGACTCGGGATTCTACGAGCAGTACTTC
D gene: TRBD2; V gene: TRBV4-3; J gene: TRBJ2-3; clone size: .; CDR3 protein: CASSQVGRGGHGDTQYF; CDR3 DNA: TGCGCCAGCAGCCAAGTTGGGCGCGGGGGGCACGGAGATACGCAGTATTTT
D gene: TRBD2; V gene: TRBV6-6; J gene: TRBJ2-7; clone size: .; CDR3 protein: CASSYRGELSYEQYF; CDR3 DNA: TGTGCCAGCAGTTACCGGGGGGAACTCTCCTACGAGCAGTACTTC
D gene: .; V gene: TRBV7-9; J gene: TRBJ2-7; clone size: .; CDR3 protein: CASSLSTGYLEQYF; CDR3 DNA: TGTGCCAGCAGCTTATCCACAGGGTACTTAGAGCAGTACTTC
D gene: .; V gene: TRBV6-1; J gene: TRBJ2-7; clone size: once; CDR3 protein: CASSEWSGSYEQYF; CDR3 DNA: TGTGCCAGCAGTGAATGGTCAGGTTCCTACGAGCAGTACTTC
D gene: .; V gene: TRBV7-9; J gene: TRBJ2-1; clone size: .; CDR3 protein: CASSPRTGYNEQFF; CDR3 DNA: TGTGCCAGCAGCCCCCGAACAGGGTACAATGAGCAGTTCTTC
D gene: TRBD2; V gene: TRBV19; J gene: TRBJ2-3; clone size: .; CDR3 protein: CASSIKWSGVKDTQYF; CDR3 DNA: TGTGCCAGTAGTATAAAATGGAGCGGGGTCAAAGATACGCAGTATTTT
D gene: .; V gene: TRBV5-5; J gene: TRBJ1-2; clone size: .; CDR3 protein: CASSWAGGDGYTF; CDR3 DNA: TGTGCCAGCAGCTGGGCGGGGGGCGACGGCTACACCTTC
D gene: .; V gene: TRBV19; J gene: TRBJ1-4; clone size: .; CDR3 protein: CASSIGVNRNEKLFF; CDR3 DNA: TGTGCCAGTAGTATTGGCGTGAACCGAAATGAAAAACTGTTTTTT
D gene: .; V gene: TRBV4-2; J gene: TRBJ2-3; clone size: .; CDR3 protein: CASSQEAGLAPDTQYF; CDR3 DNA: TGTGCCAGCAGCCAAGAGGCGGGGTTAGCACCAGATACGCAGTATTTT
D gene: .; V gene: TRBV7-9; J gene: TRBJ2-1; clone size: .; CDR3 protein: CASSPRLAVEQFF; CDR3 DNA: TGTGCCAGCAGCCCCCGGCTAGCTGTTGAGCAGTTCTTC
D gene: TRBD2; V gene: TRBV7-3; J gene: TRBJ2-3; clone size: .; CDR3 protein: CASSLLAGGTDTQYF; CDR3 DNA: TGTGCCAGCAGCTTACTAGCGGGGGGCACAGATACGCAGTATTTT
D gene: .; V gene: TRBV7-9; J gene: TRBJ2-1; clone size: .; CDR3 protein: CASSLEVGGSYNEQFF; CDR3 DNA: TGTGCCAGCAGCTTAGAGGTGGGGGGCTCCTACAATGAGCAGTTCTTC
D gene: .; V gene: TRBV13; J gene: TRBJ2-1; clone size: once; CDR3 protein: CASSLQGASNEQFF; CDR3 DNA: TGTGCCAGCAGCTTACAAGGGGCCAGTAATGAGCAGTTCTTC
D gene: .; V gene: TRBV4-1; J gene: TRBJ1-5; clone size: once; CDR3 protein: CASSQDPTPFYSNQPQHF; CDR3 DNA: TGCGCCAGCAGCCAAGATCCGACACCGTTTTATAGCAATCAGCCCCAGCATTTT
D gene: .; V gene: TRBV9; J gene: TRBJ2-6; clone size: .; CDR3 protein: CASSVVSSGANVLTF; CDR3 DNA: TGTGCCAGCAGCGTAGTCAGCTCTGGGGCCAACGTCCTGACTTTC
D gene: .; V gene: TRBV7-2; J gene: TRBJ2-7; clone size: .; CDR3 protein: CASSLVGGETYEQYF; CDR3 DNA: TGTGCCAGCAGCTTAGTAGGTGGGGAGACCTACGAGCAGTACTTC
D gene: .; V gene: TRBV7-9; J gene: TRBJ2-5; clone size: .; CDR3 protein: CASSLLPLSETQYF; CDR3 DNA: TGTGCCAGCAGCTTATTGCCCCTTTCGGAGACCCAGTACTTC
D gene: .; V gene: TRBV15; J gene: TRBJ1-3; clone size: .; CDR3 protein: CATQDSRNSGNTIYF; CDR3 DNA: TGTGCCACCCAGGACAGCCGCAACTCTGGAAACACCATATATTTT
D gene: .; V gene: TRBV4-1; J gene: TRBJ2-5; clone size: .; CDR3 protein: CASSPDRLGETQYF; CDR3 DNA: TGCGCCAGCAGCCCAGACAGACTAGGAGAGACCCAGTACTTC
D gene: .; V gene: TRBV4-3; J gene: TRBJ2-1; clone size: once; CDR3 protein: CASSPHSGDNEQFF; CDR3 DNA: TGCGCCAGCAGCCCCCACTCCGGGGACAATGAGCAGTTCTTC
D gene: TRBD2; V gene: TRBV6-1; J gene: TRBJ2-7; clone size: once; CDR3 protein: CASSDAGTSGYEQYF; CDR3 DNA: TGTGCCAGCAGTGACGCCGGGACTAGCGGATACGAGCAGTACTTC
D gene: .; V gene: TRBV5-5; J gene: TRBJ1-3; clone size: few; CDR3 protein: CASSLVGNTIYF; CDR3 DNA: TGTGCCAGCAGCTTGGTGGGAAACACCATATATTTT
D gene: .; V gene: TRBV14; J gene: TRBJ1-3; clone size: .; CDR3 protein: CASSLRQLSGNTIYF; CDR3 DNA: TGTGCCAGCAGCCTTAGACAACTCTCTGGAAACACCATATATTTT
D gene: .; V gene: TRBV7-8; J gene: TRBJ1-1; clone size: .; CDR3 protein: CASSPGTADGMNTEAFF; CDR3 DNA: TGTGCCAGCAGCCCGGGGACTGCGGATGGTATGAACACTGAAGCTTTCTTT
D gene: .; V gene: TRBV4-1; J gene: TRBJ2-5; clone size: .; CDR3 protein: CASSPGPGVETQYF; CDR3 DNA: TGCGCCAGCAGCCCCGGGCCCGGGGTTGAGACCCAGTACTTC
D gene: .; V gene: TRBV4-1; J gene: TRBJ1-2; clone size: .; CDR3 protein: CASSLQATGLDGYTF; CDR3 DNA: TGCGCCAGCAGCCTCCAGGCAACAGGTTTGGATGGCTACACCTTC
D gene: .; V gene: TRBV6-4; J gene: TRBJ1-1; clone size: .; CDR3 protein: CASSEPFTEAFF; CDR3 DNA: TGTGCCAGCAGTGAACCCTTCACTGAAGCTTTCTTT
D gene: .; V gene: TRBV7-6; J gene: TRBJ2-5; clone size: .; CDR3 protein: CASSFEEDGSLIETQYF; CDR3 DNA: TGTGCCAGCAGCTTCGAGGAAGACGGCAGCTTAATAGAGACCCAGTACTTC
D gene: TRBD2; V gene: TRBV5-1; J gene: TRBJ2-7; clone size: .; CDR3 protein: CASSWTSGGVYEQYF; CDR3 DNA: TGCGCCAGCAGCTGGACTAGCGGGGGAGTCTACGAGCAGTACTTC
D gene: .; V gene: TRBV7-9; J gene: TRBJ2-7; clone size: .; CDR3 protein: CASSSGLSYEQYF; CDR3 DNA: TGTGCCAGCAGCTCAGGACTGTCCTACGAGCAGTACTTC
D gene: TRBD1; V gene: TRBV7-9; J gene: TRBJ1-2; clone size: .; CDR3 protein: CASSLTGTGHGYTF; CDR3 DNA: TGTGCCAGCAGCCTAACCGGGACAGGGCATGGCTACACCTTC
D gene: TRBD1; V gene: TRBV14; J gene: TRBJ1-2; clone size: once; CDR3 protein: CASSQGPGQGSNYGYTF; CDR3 DNA: TGTGCCAGCAGCCAAGGACCGGGACAGGGATCTAACTATGGCTACACCTTC
D gene: TRBD2; V gene: TRBV25-1; J gene: TRBJ2-7; clone size: .; CDR3 protein: CASSDLDSGGAVEQYF; CDR3 DNA: TGTGCCAGCAGTGATTTGGATAGCGGGGGGGCCGTCGAGCAGTACTTC
D gene: .; V gene: TRBV19; J gene: TRBJ1-5; clone size: .; CDR3 protein: CASSISWQGLRNQPQHF; CDR3 DNA: TGTGCCAGTAGTATATCATGGCAGGGACTGCGCAATCAGCCCCAGCATTTT